The 10 T cell receptor beta chains below were found in one sample sequenced in a study of OX40 agonist ivuxolimab in advanced cancers. TCRdb's table, derived via immunoSEQ multiplex PCR, lists solely in-frame clones and lacks some. The sample yields approximately 74,000 clones, approximately 82% seen once. The input for sequencing was CD4+ or CD8+ T cells sorted from blood, taken in a trial of the OX40 agonist ivuxolimab. These receptors all stem from an adult with an advanced solid tumor such as melanoma, head and neck, liver or kidney cancer.

The rearrangement uses TRBV5-8 and TRBJ2-7; the match to TRBD1 covers 7 bases. Losses at the gene ends were 4 bases for V and 9 bases for J; bases not matched to a gene: 10. Germline V gene data show CDR1 as SGHTS and CDR2 as YDEGEE. CDR3 length: 13 amino acids. The CDR3 region has the DNA TGTGCCAGCAGCCGTCGAGACAGGGCGTCGCAGTACTTC. Encoded protein: CASSRRDRASQYF.

This rearrangement joins TRBV5-1 to TRBJ1-4, with no clear D. The CDR3 is made up of 17 amino acids. V lost 0 bases and J 3 bases, leaving 15 bases between the germline ends. Germline values: CDR1 SGHRS, CDR2 YFSETQ. The CDR3 DNA is TGCGCCAGCAGCTTGGGACGGGGAACGTCACCTAATGAAAAACTGTTTTTT. It yields the protein CASSLGRGTSPNEKLFF.

A note on this clone: The sample carries other DNA sequences with the same CDR3. The genes are TRBV29-1 and TRBJ1-1; 8 bases agree with TRBD1. Trimming cost V 6 bases and J 0 bases; bases outside gene matches: 9. CDR1 is SQVTM, CDR2 ANQGSEA, per germline. The CDR3 spans 15 residues. The DNA of the CDR3 is TGCAGCGTAGGACAGGGTTGGGGCATGAACACTGAAGCTTTCTTT. This translates into CSVGQGWGMNTEAFF.

The V gene is TRBV7-9, the J gene TRBJ1-3, with a weak D call TRBD1 (6 bases). Trimming removed 2 bases from V and 4 bases from J, with 15 bases in between. Germline loops: CDR1 SEHNR, CDR2 FQNEAQ (reference sequence). CDR3 length: 16 amino acids. CDR3 DNA sequence: TGTGCCAGCAGCTTATCCGGGGGCCCTGCAGGAAACACCATATATTTT. Its protein product is CASSLSGGPAGNTIYF.

The chain couples TRBV9 to TRBJ2-6, with D uncertain. Trimming removed 2 bases from V and 0 bases from J, with 3 bases in between. The CDR3 spans 14 residues. CDR1 and CDR2 from the germline V gene are SGDLS and YYNGEE. CDR3 in DNA: TGTGCCAGCAGCGTTGACTCTGGGGCCAACGTCCTGACTTTC. This sequence encodes CASSVDSGANVLTF.

The J gene is TRBJ2-3, the V gene TRBV9; D not resolved. The V gene's germline CDR1 is SGDLS and CDR2 YYNGEE. V shed 0 bases and J shed 6 bases, with 5 bases lying between them. CDR3 length: 12 amino acids. In DNA, the CDR3 is TGTGCCAGCAGCGTAGATGGGGATACGCAGTATTTT. It specifies CASSVDGDTQYF.

The V call is TRBV19, the J call TRBJ1-5; the D is unclear. Germline V CDR1 and CDR2: LNHDA, SQIVND (reference sequence). The CDR3 consists of 13 residues. Trimming cost V 5 bases and J 7 bases, with 12 bases left between them. This chain's CDR3 is CASSPNVGQPQHF. CDR3 coding DNA: TGTGCCAGTAGTCCAAACGTTGGCCAGCCCCAGCATTTT.

The V gene is TRBV19, the J gene TRBJ2-5, with TRBD1 as a possible D gene (6 bases). Per germline, CDR1 LNHDA and CDR2 SQIVND (reference sequence). The CDR3 is 16 amino acids. V shed 3 bases and J shed 0 bases, with 14 bases lying between them. The CDR3 DNA follows: TGTGCCAGTAGTATTTGGGGACATACGGACCAAGAGACCCAGTACTTC. Encoded protein: CASSIWGHTDQETQYF.

The genes are TRBV21-1 and TRBJ2-4; the table's D call of TRBD1 was not tested on the DNA. TRBV21-1 is a documented pseudogene. The CDR3 has 18 amino acids. The CDR3 loop is CASSRDRGQKVDKNIQYF. CDR3 nucleotide sequence: TGTGCCAGCAGCAGGGACAGGGGGCAGAAGGTGGACAAAAACATTCAGTACTTC.

This clone is a singleton in its sample. This chain joins TRBV28 and TRBJ2-2; TRBD2 might be the D (6 bases). Trimming removed 3 bases from V and 5 bases from J, with 10 bases in between. The CDR3 contains 14 residues. The germline gives CDR1 MDHEN, CDR2 SYDVKM. Here the CDR3 DNA reads TGTGCCAGCAGTTTGAGACTAGGTACCGGGGAGCTGTTTTTT. It is translated as CASSLRLGTGELFF. Full variable domain (remainder filled in from reference TRBV28 and TRBJ2-2): DVKVTQSSRYLVKRTGEKVFLECVQDMDHENMFWYRQDPGLGLRLIYFSYDVKMKEKGDIPEGYSVSREKKERFSLILESASTNQTSMYLCASSLRLGTGELFFGEGSRLTVL.